This T cell receptor beta chain was profiled in a study of blood T cell repertoires in COVID-19. Study summary: Sources were T cells, B-cell-depleted T cells, or PBMCs; the material itself was cDNA or gDNA.

As handled by the study authors: Estimated nucleated cell counts came from reference gene primer amplification. Assay used: immunoSEQ multiplex PCR; TCRdb lists only in-frame clones, some missing. Clonal size and the V and J genes are those of that table, whereas D and trimming came from the DNA. The sample contains approximately 230,000 clones, just over 90% of which appear only once. V lost 10 bases and J 4 bases, leaving 19 bases between the germline ends. The germline CDR1 and CDR2 sequences are MNHEY and SVGAGI. This CDR3 region has 14 residues. The age range of participants was 18 to 89 years, with residence in about two dozen US areas. Which cohort a participant joined came from the clinical history participants gave.

The sequencing sample was made of PBMCs or T cells enriched from blood (not recorded which). The sequence came from a woman under 30 who had recovered from COVID-19. The rearrangement joins TRBV6-5 to TRBJ1-2; D gene unclear. CDR3 DNA sequence: TGTGCCACCCTCGATCGGGGAATGGGCTATGGCTACACCTTC. It is translated as CATLDRGMGYGYTF.